Following are 18 T cell receptor beta chains from one sample sequenced in a study of cytomegalovirus exposure and HLA in healthy donors. 60 Vbeta and 13 Jbeta primers were used in PCR. The method was immunoSEQ multiplex PCR; TCRdb's version includes in-frame clones alone and lacks a portion of them. Of about 160,000 clones in the sample, approximately 72% were seen once. Sequencing input: PBMCs. The origin of the receptors is a female donor in good health and CMV-seronegative.

A few counts support this clone. The rearrangement uses TRBV6-4 and TRBJ2-1; 9 bases match TRBD2. CDR1 is MRHNA, CDR2 SNTAGT, per germline. This CDR3 has 15 amino acids. J gave up 6 bases and V 3 bases, and 6 bases lay outside the gene matches. The CDR3 coding sequence is TGTGCCAGCAGTGAGGGGCGGGGGGGTTCCAATGAGCAGTTCTTC. The encoded protein is CASSEGRGGSNEQFF.

The J gene is TRBJ2-1, the V gene TRBV5-6; weak D call: TRBD1 (6 bases). Trimming left V 1 base short and J 0 bases short, with 8 bases between. CDR3 length: 15 residues. The V gene's germline CDR1 is SGHDT and CDR2 YYEEEE. CDR3: CASSLFRGSYNEQFF. The CDR3 nucleotides read TGTGCCAGCAGCTTGTTCAGGGGCTCCTACAATGAGCAGTTCTTC.

The chain joins TRBV5-5 to TRBJ2-7; 8 nucleotides agree with TRBD1. Germline assignment: CDR1 SGHKS and CDR2 YYEKEE (reference sequence). This CDR3 comprises 15 residues. V gave up 3 bases and J gave up 3 bases; unmatched junction bases: 8. CDR3 protein: CASSYPVTGDYEQYF. The CDR3 nucleotides read TGTGCCAGCAGCTATCCCGTGACAGGGGACTACGAGCAGTACTTC.

The chain carries TRBV30 and TRBJ2-5; D call uncertain. The J call is in doubt because the DNA end fits TRBJ2-7 better. CDR3 length: 11 residues. Germline loops: CDR1 GTSNPN, CDR2 SVGIG (reference sequence). Here the CDR3 DNA reads TGTGCCTGGAGTGCTCACTACGAGCAGTACTTC. Translation: CAWSAHYEQYF.

J is TRBJ2-2 and V is TRBV19, with 7 bases matching TRBD1. Germline CDR1 LNHDA, CDR2 SQIVND (reference sequence). V lost 8 bases and J lost 3; bases outside the gene matches: 12. CDR3 length equals 16 residues. The CDR3 here is CASWDLRDRDTGELFF. CDR3 bases: TGTGCCAGTTGGGATCTCCGGGACAGAGACACCGGGGAGCTGTTTTTT.

The rearrangement links TRBV9 to TRBJ2-3; 8 bases are shared with TRBD2. The CDR3 has 15 residues. V was clipped by 0 bases and J by 4 bases; unmatched bases: 4. Germline CDR1 and CDR2: SGDLS and YYNGEE. The CDR3 sequence: CASSVDQTSADTQYF. In DNA, the CDR3 is TGTGCCAGCAGCGTAGATCAGACTAGCGCAGATACGCAGTATTTT.

The chain has TRBV6-5 and TRBJ1-1; 7 positions agree with TRBD1. The trim removed 6 bases at V and 5 bases at J, leaving 12 bases unmatched. Germline CDR1 is MNHEY and CDR2 is SVGAGI. The CDR3 runs to 15 residues. The CDR3 region has the DNA TGTGCCAGCAGCCAGGGGGACCCGGTGCGGACTGAAGCTTTCTTT. It codes for CASSQGDPVRTEAFF.

The J gene is TRBJ2-5, the V gene TRBV7-2; 9 bases are a match to TRBD2. Germline V gives CDR1 SGHTA, CDR2 FQGNSA. The CDR3 contains 15 residues. The junction had 11 bases not matched to a gene; V was cut back by 1 base and J by 11 bases. The CDR3 coding sequence is TGTGCCAGCAGCTTAGAGGGCGGGAGGGAGGTAAAGCAGTACTTC. It translates to CASSLEGGREVKQYF. The variable domain in full, with the rest retrieved from reference TRBV7-2 and TRBJ2-5, is GAGVSQSPSNKVTEKGKDVELRCDPISGHTALYWYRQSLGQGLEFLIYFQGNSAPDKSGLPSDRFSAERTGGSVSTLTIQRTQQEDSAVYLCASSLEGGREVKQYFGPGTRLLVL.

The count of this clone is one. The chain employs TRBV6-6 and TRBJ2-5; D perhaps matches TRBD1 (6 bases). The end of the DNA fits TRBJ2-7 better, so the J call may be wrong. Germline CDR1 reads MNHNY; CDR2 reads SVGAGI (reference sequence). The CDR3 totals 15 residues. CDR3 in DNA: TGTGCCAGCAGGCCCCACAGGGAACCACGCTACGAGCAGTACTTC. It specifies CASRPHREPRYEQYF.

The genes are TRBV10-1 and TRBJ1-1; TRBD1 is a possible D gene (5 bases). V lost 0 bases and J 3 bases, leaving 11 bases between the germline ends. Germline values: CDR1 WNHNN, CDR2 SYGVQD (reference sequence). This CDR3 spans 15 amino acids. CDR3: CASSESGAGDTEAFF. The CDR3 DNA reads TGCGCCAGCAGTGAGTCGGGTGCGGGGGACACTGAAGCTTTCTTT.

The chain is built from TRBV6-5 and TRBJ2-3; 8 bases line up with TRBD1. Germline assignment: CDR1 MNHEY and CDR2 SVGAGI. The CDR3 has 14 residues. J gave up 2 bases and V 6 bases, and 4 bases lay outside the gene matches. The CDR3 is CASSQGADTDTQYF. The CDR3 nucleotides read TGTGCCAGCAGCCAGGGGGCCGACACAGATACGCAGTATTTT.

V is TRBV4-1 and J is TRBJ1-4; the D gene is possibly TRBD1 (5 bases). Trimming took off 4 bases at V and 3 bases at J, with 12 bases between the two ends. Germline CDR1 and CDR2: MGHRA and YSYEKL. The CDR3 is 15 amino acids. DNA of the CDR3: TGCGCCAGCAGCCTTACGGGGGGGGCTAATGAAAAACTGTTTTTT. Protein: CASSLTGGANEKLFF.

The chain employs TRBV27 and TRBJ2-7; D possibly corresponds to TRBD2 (7 bases). V shed 10 bases and J shed 7 bases, with 17 bases lying between them. Germline values: CDR1 MNHEY, CDR2 SMNVEV (reference sequence). The CDR3 is made up of 12 amino acids. The CDR3 DNA is TGTGCCACCCGAGGGAGGGGGTGGGAGCAGTACTTC. The encoded protein is CATRGRGWEQYF.

V is TRBV10-3 and J is TRBJ2-1; 10 nucleotides agree with TRBD2. Germline V gene data show CDR1 as ENHRY and CDR2 as SYGVKD. The CDR3 sequence is 14 residues long. The trim removed 5 bases at V and 5 bases at J, leaving 3 bases unmatched. CDR3 DNA: TGTGCCATCAGTTTAGCGGGGGGTGACAATGAGCAGTTCTTC. Amino acids: CAISLAGGDNEQFF.

V usage is TRBV6-1 and J usage is TRBJ1-1; TRBD1 matches at 7 bases. CDR3 size: 15 residues. The junction had 12 bases not matched to a gene; V was cut back by 1 base and J by 10 bases. The germline V gene encodes CDR1 MNHNS and CDR2 SASEGT. CDR3 sequence reads: CASSEVAGRGDRAFF. In nucleotides, the CDR3 is TGTGCCAGCAGTGAAGTCGCGGGTCGTGGGGACAGAGCTTTCTTT.

This clone was detected only a few times. This rearrangement joins TRBV10-1 to TRBJ1-1, with D maybe TRBD1 (6 bases). The CDR3 has 16 residues. Per the germline V gene, CDR1 is WNHNN and CDR2 is SYGVQD (reference sequence). Trimming left V 3 bases short and J 8 bases short, with 22 bases between. Here the CDR3 DNA reads TGCGCCAGCAGTGAACTCCGCTGGGGGGGCACGGGCGAAGCTTTCTTT. Translated: CASSELRWGGTGEAFF.

The chain combines TRBV30 with TRBJ1-2; D gene ambiguous. The V gene lost 4 bases and the J gene lost 8 bases, with 11 bases spanning the gap. The CDR3 consists of 11 residues. Germline V gene data show CDR1 as GTSNPN and CDR2 as SVGIG (reference sequence). The CDR3 loop reads CAWIEAGGYTF. The CDR3 DNA sequence: TGTGCCTGGATCGAGGCGGGGGGCTACACCTTC.

The CDR3 sequence is CASSPQAGTGGRGAQYF. CDR3 in DNA: TGTGCCAGCTCACCCCAAGCGGGGACTGGAGGGAGAGGGGCCCAGTACTTC. The genes are TRBV18 and TRBJ2-5, with 7 bases lining up with TRBD2. Trimming removed 3 bases from V and 9 bases from J; junction bases left unmatched: 19. This CDR3 contains 17 residues. Germline V gene data show CDR1 as KGHSH and CDR2 as LQKENI.